Listed below are T cell receptor beta chains from one sample, sequenced in a study of early T cells in non-severe SARS-CoV-2 infection. TCRdb used MiXCR to reprocess the 5' RACE reads, holding one entry per CDR3 protein. The table records some 96,000 distinct CDR3 sequences, roughly 9.6% of them present only once. The sample in question was whole blood, obtained at baseline. These receptors came from an adult who was a healthcare worker with PCR-confirmed SARS-CoV-2 infection or an uninfected control (not recorded which). CDR3s include the opening cysteine and the closing phenylalanine or tryptophan. A D gene is named only where the DNA matches it firmly. The size entry is marked missing in some rows and otherwise reads once, few, many or a size class.

v_call,clone_size,j_call,d_call,cdr3_nt,cdr3_aa
TRBV2,NA,TRBJ2-3,NA,TGTGCCAGCAGTGAAGCGCTTGGAGATACGCAGTATTTT,CASSEALGDTQYF
TRBV27,NA,TRBJ1-5,NA,TGTGCCAGCAGTCCCAACGCGGGTAGCAATCAGCCCCAGCATTTT,CASSPNAGSNQPQHF
TRBV6-5,NA,TRBJ2-5,TRBD1,TGTGCCAGCAGCCCTGGGACAGTCCAAGAGACCCAGTACTTC,CASSPGTVQETQYF
TRBV30,many,TRBJ2-3,NA,TGTGCCTGGAGCGGCAAAACAGGGCCAGATACGCAGTATTTT,CAWSGKTGPDTQYF
TRBV12-3/TRBV12-4,few,TRBJ2-1,NA,TGTGCCAGCAGTTTCCCGGAGCATGAGCAGTTCTTC,CASSFPEHEQFF
TRBV7-9,many,TRBJ2-7,TRBD1,TGTGCCAGCAGCTTCTCACAGGGGTCCTACGAGCAGTACTTC,CASSFSQGSYEQYF
TRBV7-2,few,TRBJ2-2,TRBD2,TGTGCCAGCAGCCAGGGACTAGCTAACACCGGGGAGCTGTTTTTT,CASSQGLANTGELFF
TRBV6-1,many,TRBJ2-2,NA,TGTGCCAGCACTCCAGAGGGGGGACAGAACACCGGGGAGCTGTTTTTT,CASTPEGGQNTGELFF
TRBV5-8,NA,TRBJ2-7,TRBD1,TGTGCCAGCAGCCCGCACGGGACAGGGGCCTACGAGCAGTACTTC,CASSPHGTGAYEQYF
TRBV20-1,many,TRBJ2-3,TRBD2,TGCAGTGCTAGACGGACTAGCTCGGCAGATACGCAGTATTTT,CSARRTSSADTQYF
TRBV25-1,many,TRBJ2-7,TRBD1,TGTGCCAGCAGTGCTTGGACAACAGGGGGCAACGACGAGCAGTACTTC,CASSAWTTGGNDEQYF
TRBV11-2,NA,TRBJ1-1,NA,TGTGCCAGCAGCTCCAGGACCAACAGGGAGGGGAACACTGAAGCTTTCTTT,CASSSRTNREGNTEAFF
TRBV19,NA,TRBJ1-1,NA,TGTGCCAGTACCCTAAGGAGGAACACTGAAGCTTTCTTT,CASTLRRNTEAFF
TRBV7-2,NA,TRBJ1-5,NA,TGTGCCAGCAGCTTAGGACCCAATCAGCCCCAGCATTTT,CASSLGPNQPQHF
TRBV6-2/TRBV6-3,many,TRBJ2-2,NA,TGTGCCAGCAGCCAGGGACTTGTCGCCCACGGGGAGCTGTTTTTT,CASSQGLVAHGELFF
TRBV20-1,few,TRBJ2-7,NA,TGCAGTGTCGGTATTGACGAGCAGTACTTC,CSVGIDEQYF
TRBV7-6,many,TRBJ2-1,TRBD2,TGTGCCAGCAGCTTAGCCCTGACTAGCGGGAGGGCCCGGGGTGAGCAGTTCTTC,CASSLALTSGRARGEQFF
TRBV30,NA,TRBJ2-2,NA,TGTGCCTGGAGGGAGAGGGGAGGCACCGGGGAGCTGTTTTTT,CAWRERGGTGELFF
TRBV5-1,many,TRBJ2-1,TRBD2,TGCGCCAGCAGCCCGGGACTAGCGGGAGGGGAGCAGTTCTTC,CASSPGLAGGEQFF
TRBV12-3/TRBV12-4,few,TRBJ2-1,TRBD2,TGTGCCAGCAGGTCGAGCGGGAGCTCCTACAATGAGCAGTTCTTC,CASRSSGSSYNEQFF
TRBV11-2,many,TRBJ2-4,TRBD1,TGTGCCAGCAGCTTAAACCGGGACAGGGAAAACATTCAGTACTTC,CASSLNRDRENIQYF
TRBV11-2,many,TRBJ2-3,TRBD1,TGTGCCAGCAGCTCCCTTCGTAGGACAGGGGGATCCGGTCCCACAGATACGCAGTATTTT,CASSSLRRTGGSGPTDTQYF
TRBV6-1,few,TRBJ1-5,TRBD1,TGTGCCAGTGACAGGGGGCGGGCTTACGGACCTCAGCCCCAGCATTTT,CASDRGRAYGPQPQHF
TRBV20-1,NA,TRBJ1-2,NA,TGCAGTGCCGAGAGGGGCCCTAACTATGGCTACACCTTC,CSAERGPNYGYTF
TRBV20-1,NA,TRBJ1-1,NA,TGCAGTGCTAGTTTTTCAGGGTACGGGGGGGTTCCTGAAGCTTTCTTT,CSASFSGYGGVPEAFF
TRBV7-9,many,TRBJ2-1,NA,TGTGCCAGCAGCTTAGTAAGCTCCTACAATGAGCAGTTCTTC,CASSLVSSYNEQFF
TRBV20-1,NA,TRBJ2-2,TRBD2,TGCAGTGCTAGAGATTTACTAGCGGGAGGGGCGGCCGGGGAGCTGTTTTTT,CSARDLLAGGAAGELFF
TRBV4-1,few,TRBJ2-7,TRBD1,TGCGCCAGCAGCTACCGGGACAGGGGCGCGTACGAGCAGTACTTC,CASSYRDRGAYEQYF
TRBV5-1,few,TRBJ1-1,NA,TGCGCCAGCAGCACGTGGGCGGGGGCGACGAACACTGAAGCTTTCTTT,CASSTWAGATNTEAFF
TRBV29-1,many,TRBJ2-1,TRBD1,TGCAGCGTTGAGGGGACAGGGAGATACAATGAGCAGTTCTTC,CSVEGTGRYNEQFF
TRBV18,few,TRBJ2-5,NA,TGTGCCAGCTCACCACTAGATCACCTCCGAGAGACCCGGTACTTC,CASSPLDHLRETRYF
TRBV11-2,NA,TRBJ1-1,NA,TGTGCCAGGACCGGGAGAACGAACACTGAAGCTTTCTTT,CARTGRTNTEAFF
TRBV12-3/TRBV12-4,NA,TRBJ1-1,NA,TGTGCCAGCAGTCACGCTCGATACATGAACACTGAAGCTTTCTTT,CASSHARYMNTEAFF
TRBV12-3/TRBV12-4,NA,TRBJ2-1,NA,TGTGCCAGCAGTTTTCTGGGCGGCTACAATGAGCAGTTCTTC,CASSFLGGYNEQFF
TRBV29-1,many,TRBJ1-2,TRBD1,TGCAGCGCCGACGGTCAGGCTTTGACAGGGAACTATGGCTACACCTTC,CSADGQALTGNYGYTF
TRBV19,few,TRBJ2-5,TRBD1,TGTGCCAGTAAACTTTGGGACAGGGAGCAAGAGACCCAGTACTTC,CASKLWDREQETQYF
TRBV6-5,NA,TRBJ2-3,NA,TGTGCCAGCAGTCCCACCTTGGCGGACAACACAGATACGCAGTATTTT,CASSPTLADNTDTQYF
TRBV27,many,TRBJ2-2,NA,TGTGCCAGCAGATGGGGCGGCGAAACCGGGGAGCTGTTTTTT,CASRWGGETGELFF
TRBV4-1,few,TRBJ2-3,TRBD2,TGCGCCAGCAGCCAAGACCTAGCGGGAGGGCATGGCACAGATACGCAGTATTTT,CASSQDLAGGHGTDTQYF
TRBV7-9,NA,TRBJ1-6,NA,TGTGCCAGCAGCTTTTCAGGGATTAATTCACCCCTCCACTTT,CASSFSGINSPLHF
TRBV6-2/TRBV6-3,few,TRBJ1-5,NA,TGTGCCAGCAGTTACTCGGGAGGGCACCAGCCCCAGCATTTT,CASSYSGGHQPQHF
TRBV18,few,TRBJ2-5,NA,TGTGCCAGCTCACTATCTCCAGGGGAGACCCAGTACTTC,CASSLSPGETQYF
TRBV2,few,TRBJ2-3,NA,TGTGCCAGCAGTGAAGCGTTGACAGGAGTACCAGATACGCAGTATTTT,CASSEALTGVPDTQYF
TRBV11-2,many,TRBJ2-5,TRBD1,TGTGCCAGCAGTGCCGGACAGGGAACTGGCGAGACCCAGTACTTC,CASSAGQGTGETQYF
TRBV7-9,NA,TRBJ2-5,TRBD2,TGTGCCAGCAGCCCGACTAGCGGCCCGACCCAGTACTTC,CASSPTSGPTQYF
TRBV5-4,few,TRBJ2-2,TRBD2,TGTGCCAGCAGCACCAGACTAGCGGGAGACACCGGGGAGCTGTTTTTT,CASSTRLAGDTGELFF
TRBV11-2,NA,TRBJ1-4,NA,TGTGCCAGCAGCTCGACAGCAACTAATGAAAAACTGTTTTTT,CASSSTATNEKLFF